The 9 T cell receptor beta chains below all came from one sample that was sequenced in a study of cytomegalovirus exposure and HLA in healthy donors listed by TCRdb under 2017. Library creation used the immunoSEQ multiplex PCR assay. A mixture of 60 forward primers for TCR Vbeta segments and 13 reverse primers for TCR Jbeta segments was used in the multiplex PCR. The source is immuneACCESS, and TCRdb retained only in-frame sequences with V and J called. Part of the clones is not carried over; for the studies checked, unresolved V genes explain less than half of this, and the remainder is unexplained. The sample contains 85,000 to 120,000 clones, around 85% of them found a single time. 3.5% to 4% of the sample comes from the top ten. The sample was PBMCs. These receptors all come from a man between 60 and 75 years old in good health and CMV-seronegative.

The V call is TRBV5-8, the J call TRBJ2-2, with a tentative D call TRBD1 (6 bases). This CDR3 comprises 17 residues. Germline CDR1 SGHTS, CDR2 YDEGEE. V shed 4 bases and J shed 2 bases, with 18 bases lying between them. CDR3: CASSTGPTGFNTGELFF. The CDR3 DNA follows: TGTGCCAGCAGCACCGGACCTACAGGGTTCAACACCGGGGAGCTGTTTTTT. Full variable domain (rest looked up from reference TRBV5-8 and TRBJ2-2): EAGVTQSPTHLIKTRGQQATLRCSPISGHTSVYWYQQALGLGLQFLLWYDEGEERNRGNFPPRFSGRQFPNYSSELNVNALELEDSALYLCASSTGPTGFNTGELFFGEGSRLTVL.

The gene calls are TRBV4-3 and TRBJ2-6, with D uncertain. Trimming removed 0 bases at V and 2 bases at J, with 8 bases between. CDR1 is LGHNA and CDR2 is YSLEER in the germline V gene. The CDR3 loop spans 16 amino acids. The CDR3 sequence is CASSQEAGAGANVLTF. In DNA form, the CDR3 reads TGCGCCAGCAGCCAAGAAGCCGGAGCTGGGGCCAACGTCCTGACTTTC.

The J gene is TRBJ2-7, the V gene TRBV6-5; TRBD1 matches at 9 bases. Per the germline V gene, CDR1 is MNHEY and CDR2 is SVGAGI. The CDR3 spans 15 residues. V shed 2 bases and J 5 bases; nucleotides not matched to a gene: 7. This chain's CDR3 is CASSYSGTGRHEQYF. CDR3 DNA sequence: TGTGCCAGCAGTTACAGCGGGACAGGGAGGCACGAGCAGTACTTC.

The chain links TRBV5-1 to TRBJ2-5; 9 bases are a match to TRBD1. CDR1 SGHRS and CDR2 YFSETQ come from the germline V gene. The CDR3 is 11 residues long. The trim removed 7 bases at V and 5 bases at J, leaving 0 bases unmatched. DNA of the CDR3: TGCGCCAGCGGACAGGGGGAGACCCAGTACTTC. It is translated as CASGQGETQYF.

V and J are TRBV7-3 and TRBJ2-3, with D possibly TRBD2 on 5 matching bases. The length of the CDR3 is 16 residues. Germline loops: CDR1 SGHTA, CDR2 FQGTGA. The V end lost 2 bases, the J end lost 4 bases, and 16 bases lay between the germline ends. Here the CDR3 DNA reads TGTGCCAGCAGCTTATCCCCCCTAGCTGGTGCAGATACGCAGTATTTT. It yields the protein CASSLSPLAGADTQYF.

The chain recombines TRBV11-3 with TRBJ2-1, with TRBD2 matching 11 bases. Germline V gene sequence: CDR1 SGHNT, CDR2 YENEEA. This CDR3 comprises 15 residues. V lost 0 bases, J lost 7 bases, and 2 bases stayed unmatched. Here the CDR3 DNA reads TGTGCCAGCAGCTTAGAACTAGCGGGGGTTAATGAGCAGTTCTTC. Its translation: CASSLELAGVNEQFF.

This chain uses TRBV19 with TRBJ2-4; TRBD2 matches at 7 bases. The CDR3 spans 17 residues. Germline trimming cut 1 base from V and 3 bases from J; bases unmatched to any gene: 9. In germline, CDR1 is LNHDA, CDR2 SQIVND (reference sequence). The CDR3 DNA sequence: TGTGCCAGTAGTATAGTGCAAGCGGGGTTGATCAAAAACATTCAGTACTTC. Translated, it gives CASSIVQAGLIKNIQYF.

This clone occurred once. This sequence joins TRBV6-1 and TRBJ2-7; D possibly corresponds to TRBD1 (6 bases). With 4 bases removed from V and 6 bases from J, the gap between germline ends came to 19 bases. The germline V gene has CDR1 MNHNS and CDR2 SASEGT. The CDR3 contains 15 residues. CDR3 nucleotide sequence: TGTGCCAGCAGTGTAGAACAGGGAATAGGTGGCGAGCAGTACTTC. Its translation: CASSVEQGIGGEQYF.

This chain connects TRBV10-3 to TRBJ1-4, with D possibly being TRBD1 (6 bases). Looked up from germline, CDR1 is ENHRY and CDR2 is SYGVKD. CDR3 length equals 11 residues. The V end lost 10 bases, the J end lost 8 bases, and 11 bases lay between the germline ends. For the CDR3, the DNA is TGTGCCACGGGGACATTCGAAAAACTGTTTTTT. It is translated as CATGTFEKLFF.